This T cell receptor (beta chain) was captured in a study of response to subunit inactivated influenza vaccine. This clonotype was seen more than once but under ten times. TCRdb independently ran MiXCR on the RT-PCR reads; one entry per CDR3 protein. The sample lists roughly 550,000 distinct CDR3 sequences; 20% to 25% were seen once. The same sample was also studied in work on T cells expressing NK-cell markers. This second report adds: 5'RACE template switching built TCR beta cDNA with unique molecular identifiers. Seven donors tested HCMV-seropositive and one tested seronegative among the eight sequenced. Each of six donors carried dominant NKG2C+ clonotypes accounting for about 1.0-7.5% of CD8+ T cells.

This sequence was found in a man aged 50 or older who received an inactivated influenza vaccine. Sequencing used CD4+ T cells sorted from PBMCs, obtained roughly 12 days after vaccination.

In DNA form, the CDR3 reads TGTGCCAGCAGTGGGGGCAGGGTCGGCTCACCCCTCCACTTT. Amino acid sequence: CASSGGRVGSPLHF. The chain recombines TRBV4-2 with TRBJ1-6; a possible D gene is TRBD1 (6 bases). This CDR3 has 14 residues. V gave up 6 bases and J gave up 10 bases, with 16 bases separating them. Looked up from germline, CDR1 is LGHNA and CDR2 is YNFKEQ.